This is a list of T cell receptor beta chains from one sample in a study of blood T cells in healthy people across ages. TCRdb ran MiXCR on the 5' RACE reads and lists one entry per CDR3 protein. The sample includes approximately 800,000 distinct CDR3 sequences, more than 25% of them seen just once. This sample also appeared in a second study, on T cells of mothers and their children.

Sequenced input: blood. The receptors derive from a boy aged 5-17 years in good health. Each CDR3 is given with its conserved first and last residue. Each record gives: V gene, clone size, CDR3 protein. Rows give clone size only sometimes, using once, few, many, or a class for an expanded clone.

V gene: TRBV27
clone size: few
CDR3 protein: CASSNGGPLEQYF

V gene: TRBV18
clone size: few
CDR3 protein: CASSPPSGYGYTF

V gene: TRBV5-1
clone size: few
CDR3 protein: CASSLAGDRGNQETQYF

V gene: TRBV3-1
clone size: NA
CDR3 protein: CASSQDAGGVETQYF

V gene: TRBV7-2
clone size: few
CDR3 protein: CASSLGVRDFQETQYF

V gene: TRBV2
clone size: few
CDR3 protein: CASRSPGASGGGTQYF

V gene: TRBV10-3
clone size: many
CDR3 protein: CAISETGQITDTQYF

V gene: TRBV20-1
clone size: NA
CDR3 protein: CSARAGTGESPLHF

V gene: TRBV5-1
clone size: NA
CDR3 protein: CASGWIGQALRVGYTF

V gene: TRBV20-1
clone size: few
CDR3 protein: CSATSGGAVRQETQYF

V gene: TRBV28
clone size: few
CDR3 protein: CASSELGRLFYEQYF

V gene: TRBV20-1
clone size: NA
CDR3 protein: CSASPGLAGVTDTQYF

V gene: TRBV12-3/TRBV12-4
clone size: NA
CDR3 protein: CASRDYTGELFF

V gene: TRBV29-1
clone size: NA
CDR3 protein: CSVDTGKDYGYTF

V gene: TRBV9
clone size: NA
CDR3 protein: CASSSWQSPPYGYTF

V gene: TRBV28
clone size: NA
CDR3 protein: CASSANVWGDKNIQYF

V gene: TRBV5-1
clone size: NA
CDR3 protein: CASSPGGGEKLFF

V gene: TRBV20-1
clone size: few
CDR3 protein: CSAREAGGADTQYF

V gene: TRBV6-5
clone size: NA
CDR3 protein: CASSSDRAPLHF

V gene: TRBV29-1
clone size: NA
CDR3 protein: CSVTGQGSFSYEQYF

V gene: TRBV18
clone size: few
CDR3 protein: CASSPLRTGQETQYF

V gene: TRBV7-9
clone size: few
CDR3 protein: CASSASGRFNSPLHF

V gene: TRBV4-1
clone size: NA
CDR3 protein: CASSQGQANNEKLFF

V gene: TRBV12-3/TRBV12-4
clone size: NA
CDR3 protein: CASSLVSGRGDTQYF

V gene: TRBV20-1
clone size: NA
CDR3 protein: CSAREQPGDTQYF

V gene: TRBV5-1
clone size: once
CDR3 protein: CASSFNWIRNSPLHF

V gene: TRBV20-1
clone size: NA
CDR3 protein: CSAHSSGAYEQYF

V gene: TRBV10-2
clone size: NA
CDR3 protein: CASSEWLSNQPQHF

V gene: TRBV20-1
clone size: few
CDR3 protein: CSARERAEKWNTEAFF

V gene: TRBV12-3/TRBV12-4
clone size: many
CDR3 protein: CASSLSGYEQYF

V gene: TRBV6-5
clone size: NA
CDR3 protein: CASSSKGGYTEAFF

V gene: TRBV29-1
clone size: NA
CDR3 protein: CSVDRLAGLDTQYF

V gene: TRBV9
clone size: NA
CDR3 protein: CASTRAGVGTIYF

V gene: TRBV10-3
clone size: many
CDR3 protein: CAISATPTRTDTQYF

V gene: TRBV7-6
clone size: few
CDR3 protein: CASSSPRTVPTGEKLFF

V gene: TRBV7-9
clone size: NA
CDR3 protein: CASSAPGGTSNTEAFF

V gene: TRBV13
clone size: many
CDR3 protein: CASSSDRGRGEQYF

V gene: TRBV29-1
clone size: NA
CDR3 protein: CSVELGAGAESYEQYF

V gene: TRBV30
clone size: few
CDR3 protein: CAWSVKAEGTQYF

V gene: TRBV6-5
clone size: few
CDR3 protein: CASSSSFGTGVGLKLFF

V gene: TRBV4-1
clone size: NA
CDR3 protein: CASSQAGQGRGYEQYF